A selection of T cell receptor beta chains follows, all from one sample in a study of metastatic and nonmetastatic thyroid tumors. Through MiXCR, TCRdb re-clonotyped the PCR reads. The sample shows under 30,000 clones, 20% to 25% of them seen only once. Sequenced: blood. The source of these receptors is a female donor with papillary thyroid cancer or a benign thyroid nodule (not recorded which). Some clones in this sample may be carry-over from other donors' samples. The CDR3 runs from the conserved cysteine through the conserved F or W. The D gene is left open where the match is weak. The size entry is marked missing in some rows and otherwise reads once, few, many or a size class.

TRBJ1-5	many	NA	TRBV28	TGTGCCAGCACCCGAAATAGCAATCAGCCCCAGCATTTT	CASTRNSNQPQHF
TRBJ2-5	few	NA	TRBV6-1	TGTGCCGGATCGGACAGTCCATGGGGGACCCAGTACTTC	CAGSDSPWGTQYF
TRBJ2-7	medium-sized	NA	TRBV6-1	TGTGCCAGCAGTGAAAACCAGCGGCAGTACTTC	CASSENQRQYF
TRBJ1-5	NA	NA	TRBV11-1	TGTGCCAGCAGGGAACAGGAGATAAGCCTCAGCAATCAGCCCCAGCATTTT	CASREQEISLSNQPQHF
TRBJ2-2	few	NA	TRBV6-2/TRBV6-3	TGTGCCAGCCGATGGGGGGGCCCGAACACCGTTGAGCTGTTTTTT	CASRWGGPNTVELFF
TRBJ1-6	few	TRBD1	TRBV11-2	TGTGCCAGCAGCGTCGACAGGGTTAATTCACCCCTCCACTTT	CASSVDRVNSPLHF
TRBJ2-2	many	NA	TRBV7-6	TGTGCCAGCAGCCCCAGACAGGCGTCGAACACCGGGGAGCTGTTTTTT	CASSPRQASNTGELFF
TRBJ2-7	NA	NA	TRBV28	TGTGCCAGCAGCCTAGCGATATCGGGGGCAGGTCCCTCCTACGAGCAGTACTTC	CASSLAISGAGPSYEQYF
TRBJ2-1	medium-sized	TRBD2	TRBV6-1	TGTGCCAGCAGTCCCCGGGGGGGCAGATGGAATGAGCAGTTCTTC	CASSPRGGRWNEQFF
TRBJ1-6	many	NA	TRBV20-1	TGCAGTGCTAGAAGAGGGAACGGGAATAATTCACCCCTCCACTTT	CSARRGNGNNSPLHF
TRBJ2-2	few	NA	TRBV13	TGTGCCAGCAGCCCACTAGAGACCGGGGAGCTGTTTTTT	CASSPLETGELFF
TRBJ2-5	many	NA	TRBV7-9	TGTGCCAGCAGCTTAAGTACCGGGGGGCTGCAAGAGACCCAGTACTTC	CASSLSTGGLQETQYF
TRBJ2-3	many	NA	TRBV9	TGTGCCAGCAGCTTATCCGGGACTAGCACAGATACGCAGTATTTT	CASSLSGTSTDTQYF
TRBJ1-2	few	NA	TRBV28	TGTGCCAGCAAAGACCCGGGCAGGGAAATCTATGGCTACACCTTC	CASKDPGREIYGYTF
TRBJ2-5	NA	NA	TRBV2	TGTGTCAGCACCGGGGTCAGAAAGACCCAGTACTTC	CVSTGVRKTQYF
TRBJ1-1	many	NA	TRBV24-1	TGTGCCACCAGTGAGGGGGGGCCGCCCACTGAAGCTTTCTTT	CATSEGGPPTEAFF
TRBJ1-2	NA	NA	TRBV4-2	TGTGCCAGCAGCCAGGTCTCTGAAACTAACTATGGCTACACCTTC	CASSQVSETNYGYTF
TRBJ2-1	NA	TRBD1	TRBV6-1	TGTGCCAGCAGTGAAGCGCTGGAGACAGGGCCTTACAATGAGCAGTTCTTC	CASSEALETGPYNEQFF
TRBJ2-3	many	NA	TRBV7-9	TGTGCCAGCAGCTTATCTACTAGCACAGATACGCAGTATTTT	CASSLSTSTDTQYF
TRBJ2-1	NA	TRBD2	TRBV28	TGTGCCAGCAGTCCTAGCGGGGGGGCCTCTTGGGAGCAGTTCTTC	CASSPSGGASWEQFF
TRBJ2-3	many	TRBD2	TRBV11-1	TGTGCCAGCAGTTATAGCGGGGGGGCATCAGATACGCAGTATTTT	CASSYSGGASDTQYF
TRBJ1-5	NA	NA	TRBV12-3/TRBV12-4	TGTGCCAGCAGTCCCCGCAGTCAGCCAGAGACTTTT	CASSPRSQPETF
TRBJ2-1	NA	TRBD2	TRBV24-1	TGTGCCACCAGTGACACAGCTGTAGCGGGCTCCTACAATGAGCAGTTCTTC	CATSDTAVAGSYNEQFF
TRBJ1-6	NA	NA	TRBV28	TGTGCCACCTTGTCCCTCGGGGGTTCACCCCTCCACTTT	CATLSLGGSPLHF
TRBJ1-6	many	NA	TRBV5-1	TGCGCCAGCAGCTTGGGGTACGGCCATAATTCACCCCTCCACTTT	CASSLGYGHNSPLHF
TRBJ1-5	many	NA	TRBV20-1	TGCAGTGCTAGACACAGGGATAGCAATCAGCCCCAGCATTTT	CSARHRDSNQPQHF
TRBJ1-5	many	TRBD1	TRBV10-2	TGCGCCAGCCGAGGACAGGGGAGCAATCAGCCCCAGCATTTT	CASRGQGSNQPQHF
TRBJ2-6	NA	NA	TRBV7-2	TGTGCCAGCAGCTTAGCCCCAGGCTCTGGGGCCAACGTCCTGACTTTC	CASSLAPGSGANVLTF
TRBJ2-7	many	NA	TRBV4-3	TGCGCCAGCAGCCAAGATACCTTCTACGAGCAGTACTTC	CASSQDTFYEQYF
TRBJ1-6	NA	NA	TRBV20-1	TGCAGTGATCCTTGCCAGGGATCTTATAATTCACCCCTCCACTTT	CSDPCQGSYNSPLHF
TRBJ1-1	many	NA	TRBV29-1	TGCAGCGCGAGAAAGAACACTGAAGCTTTCTTT	CSARKNTEAFF
TRBJ2-7	NA	NA	TRBV6-2/TRBV6-3	TGTGCCACGGAGGGGGAGGGATGGGGACGGGTCTCTCCCTACGAGCAGTACTTC	CATEGEGWGRVSPYEQYF
TRBJ1-2	NA	TRBD1	TRBV28	TGTGCCAGCAGCCGTGGACAGGGTGGCGGCTACACCTTC	CASSRGQGGGYTF
TRBJ1-6	many	NA	TRBV27	TGTGCCAGCCAGCAGGTGGGCTTGGATTCACCCCTCCACTTT	CASQQVGLDSPLHF
TRBJ2-5	few	NA	TRBV6-2/TRBV6-3	TGTGCCAGCAGTTATAACCCCGACGTGGGCGAGGAGACCCAGTACTTC	CASSYNPDVGEETQYF
TRBJ1-2	few	TRBD1	TRBV2	TGTGCCAGCAGTGAAATAACAGGGGGCGAAGTTTCGGGCACCTTC	CASSEITGGEVSGTF
TRBJ1-6	few	NA	TRBV19	TGTTCCAGCAGGGGTTATTCACCCCTCCACTTT	CSSRGYSPLHF
TRBJ1-5	NA	NA	TRBV19	TGTGCCAGTAGTATCCGGACAGCGCAGCCCCAGCATTTT	CASSIRTAQPQHF
TRBJ1-3	many	NA	TRBV13	TGTGCCAGCAGCTCCCGTGCAGGGTCTGGAAACACCATATATTTT	CASSSRAGSGNTIYF
TRBJ2-7	many	NA	TRBV9	TGTGCCAGCAGCGAGGACATCGGCCCCTACGAGCAGTACTTC	CASSEDIGPYEQYF
TRBJ2-7	medium-sized	TRBD2	TRBV6-1	TGTGCCAGCAGTGAAGGGACTAGCGGGAGGAAGCAGTACTTC	CASSEGTSGRKQYF
TRBJ1-2	NA	TRBD1	TRBV11-2	TGTGCCAGCAGCTTTTATTTGTTCGGGACAGGACATGGCTACACCTTC	CASSFYLFGTGHGYTF
TRBJ1-2	few	NA	TRBV4-1	TGCGCCAGCAGCCCCGAAAGGGCCACTAACTATGGCTACACCTTC	CASSPERATNYGYTF
TRBJ2-7	many	TRBD1	TRBV4-1	TGCGCCAGCAGCCAAAAGGAAGGGACAGGGGGCCATGAGCAGTACTTC	CASSQKEGTGGHEQYF
TRBJ1-2	many	TRBD1	TRBV6-1	TGTGCCAGCAAGAAGGGACAGGGAGACTATGGCTACACCTTC	CASKKGQGDYGYTF
TRBJ2-7	NA	NA	TRBV27	TGTTCCAGCAGTTTGCATCTGACCTACGAGCAGTACTTC	CSSSLHLTYEQYF
TRBJ2-1	many	TRBD2	TRBV4-1	TGCGCCAGCAGCCAAGATCTTGGCGGGAGCTCCTACAATGAGCAGTTCTTC	CASSQDLGGSSYNEQFF
TRBJ1-5	many	NA	TRBV19	TGTGCCAGTAGCAGACAGCCGTGGAATCAGCCCCAGCATTTT	CASSRQPWNQPQHF
TRBJ1-2	NA	TRBD1	TRBV9	TGTGCCAGCACCAAGACAGGGGGGCATGGCTACACCTTC	CASTKTGGHGYTF